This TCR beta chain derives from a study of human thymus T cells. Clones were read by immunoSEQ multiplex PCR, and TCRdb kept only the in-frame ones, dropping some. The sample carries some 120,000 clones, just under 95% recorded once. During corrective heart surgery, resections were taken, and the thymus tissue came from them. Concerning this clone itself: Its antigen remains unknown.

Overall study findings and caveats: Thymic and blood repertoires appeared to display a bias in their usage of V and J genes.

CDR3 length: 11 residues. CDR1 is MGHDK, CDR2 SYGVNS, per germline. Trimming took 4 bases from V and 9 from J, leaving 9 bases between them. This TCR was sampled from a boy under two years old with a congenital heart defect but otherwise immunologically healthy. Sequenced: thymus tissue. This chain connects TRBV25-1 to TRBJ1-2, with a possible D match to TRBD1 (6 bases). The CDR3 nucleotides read TGTGCCAGCAGTGGCCAGGGGAGCTACACCTTC. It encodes CASSGQGSYTF.